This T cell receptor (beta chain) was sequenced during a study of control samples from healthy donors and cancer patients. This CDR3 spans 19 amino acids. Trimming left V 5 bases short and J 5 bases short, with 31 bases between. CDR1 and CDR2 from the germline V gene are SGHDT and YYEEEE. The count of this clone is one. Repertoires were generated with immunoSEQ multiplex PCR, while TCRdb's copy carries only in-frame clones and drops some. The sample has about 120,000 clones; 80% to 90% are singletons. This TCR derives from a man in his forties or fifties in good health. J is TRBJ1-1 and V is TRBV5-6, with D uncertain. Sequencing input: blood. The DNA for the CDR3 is TGTGCCAGCAGTCCCGGTCCCCCGGGGTGGGTGAGAGAAGAGACTGAAGCTTTCTTT. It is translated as CASSPGPPGWVREETEAFF.